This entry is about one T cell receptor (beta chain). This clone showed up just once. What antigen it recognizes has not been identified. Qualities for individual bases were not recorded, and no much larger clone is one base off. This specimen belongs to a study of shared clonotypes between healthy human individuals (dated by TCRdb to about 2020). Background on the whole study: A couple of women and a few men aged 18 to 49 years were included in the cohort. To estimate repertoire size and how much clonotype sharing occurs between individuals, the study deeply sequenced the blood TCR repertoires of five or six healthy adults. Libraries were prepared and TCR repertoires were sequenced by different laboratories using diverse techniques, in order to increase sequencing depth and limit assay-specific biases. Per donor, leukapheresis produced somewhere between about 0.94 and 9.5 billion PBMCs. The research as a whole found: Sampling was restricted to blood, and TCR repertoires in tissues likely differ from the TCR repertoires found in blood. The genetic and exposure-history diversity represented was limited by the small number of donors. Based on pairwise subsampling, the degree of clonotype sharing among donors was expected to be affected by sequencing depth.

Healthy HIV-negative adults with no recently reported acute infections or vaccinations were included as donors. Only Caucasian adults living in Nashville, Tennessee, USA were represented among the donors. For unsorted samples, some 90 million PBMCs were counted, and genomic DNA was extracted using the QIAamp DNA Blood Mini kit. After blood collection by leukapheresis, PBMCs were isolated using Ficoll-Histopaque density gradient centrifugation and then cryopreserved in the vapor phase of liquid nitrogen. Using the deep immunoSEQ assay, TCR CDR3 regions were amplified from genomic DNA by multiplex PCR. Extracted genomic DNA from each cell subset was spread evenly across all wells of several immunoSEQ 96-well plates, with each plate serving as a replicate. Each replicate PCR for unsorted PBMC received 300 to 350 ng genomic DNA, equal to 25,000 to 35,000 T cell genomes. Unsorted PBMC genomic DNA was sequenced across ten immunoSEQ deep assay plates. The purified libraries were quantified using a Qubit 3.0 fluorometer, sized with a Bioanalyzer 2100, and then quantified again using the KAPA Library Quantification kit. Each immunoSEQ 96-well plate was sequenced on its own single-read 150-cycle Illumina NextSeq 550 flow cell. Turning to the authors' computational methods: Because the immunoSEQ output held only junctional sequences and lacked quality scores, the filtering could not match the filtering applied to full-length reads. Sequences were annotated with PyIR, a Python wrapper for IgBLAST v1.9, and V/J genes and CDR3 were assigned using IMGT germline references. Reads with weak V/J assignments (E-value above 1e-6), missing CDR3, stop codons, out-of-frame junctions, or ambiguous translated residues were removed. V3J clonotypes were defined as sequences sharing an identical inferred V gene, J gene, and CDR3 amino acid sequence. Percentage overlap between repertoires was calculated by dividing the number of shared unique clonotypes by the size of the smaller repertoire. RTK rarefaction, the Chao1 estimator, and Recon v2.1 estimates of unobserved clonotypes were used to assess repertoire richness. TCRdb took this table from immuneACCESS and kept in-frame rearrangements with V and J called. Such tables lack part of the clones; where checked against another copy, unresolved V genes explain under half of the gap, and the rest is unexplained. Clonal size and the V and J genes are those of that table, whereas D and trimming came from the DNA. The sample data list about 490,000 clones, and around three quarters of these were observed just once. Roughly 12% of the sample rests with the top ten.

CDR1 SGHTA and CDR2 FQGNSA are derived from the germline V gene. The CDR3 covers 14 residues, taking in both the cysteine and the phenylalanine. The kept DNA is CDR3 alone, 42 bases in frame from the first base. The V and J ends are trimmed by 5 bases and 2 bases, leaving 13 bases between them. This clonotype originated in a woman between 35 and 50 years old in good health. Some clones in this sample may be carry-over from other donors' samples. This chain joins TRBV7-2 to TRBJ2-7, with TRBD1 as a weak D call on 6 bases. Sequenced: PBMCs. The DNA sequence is TGTGCCAGCAGCGAGTCCGGGACACCCTACGAGCAGTACTTC. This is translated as CASSESGTPYEQYF. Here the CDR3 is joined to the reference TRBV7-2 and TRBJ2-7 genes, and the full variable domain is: GAGVSQSPSNKVTEKGKDVELRCDPISGHTALYWYRQSLGQGLEFLIYFQGNSAPDKSGLPSDRFSAERTGGSVSTLTIQRTQQEDSAVYLCASSESGTPYEQYFGPGTRLTVT.